This is a list of T cell receptor beta chains from one sample in a study of blood T cell repertoires in COVID-19. This table comes from immunoSEQ multiplex PCR, and its TCRdb copy is limited to in-frame clones, with some not included. The table has about 68,000 clones, around 82% seen once. Sequencing input: peripheral blood. The receptors originated from a man over 45 with active COVID-19. CDR3s include the opening cysteine and the closing phenylalanine or tryptophan. Fields, in order: clone size, V gene, D gene, J gene, CDR3 protein, CDR3 DNA. D genes are given only for firm matches. Rows may omit the clone size; those that give it use once, few, many or a size class.

size: NA; V: TRBV5-6; D: TRBD2; J: TRBJ2-3; CDR3: CASSLAGGPGDTQYF; DNA: TGTGCCAGCAGCTTAGCGGGGGGGCCGGGAGATACGCAGTATTTT
size: few; V: TRBV5-6; D: TRBD2; J: TRBJ2-7; CDR3: CASRTGTSGRRERYEQYF; DNA: TGTGCCAGCAGGACCGGGACTAGCGGGAGGCGGGAGCGCTACGAGCAGTACTTC
size: once; V: TRBV7-2; D: NA; J: TRBJ2-7; CDR3: CASSLGTGSYEQYF; DNA: TGTGCCAGCAGCTTAGGTACGGGTTCCTACGAGCAGTACTTC
size: NA; V: TRBV19; D: TRBD1; J: TRBJ1-2; CDR3: CASSNPGWTGGVGYTF; DNA: TGTGCCAGTAGTAATCCCGGTTGGACAGGGGGCGTTGGCTACACCTTC
size: few; V: TRBV24-1; D: TRBD2; J: TRBJ2-1; CDR3: CATSVGEGYKQFF; DNA: TGTGCCACCAGTGTCGGGGAGGGGTATAAGCAGTTCTTC
size: few; V: TRBV7-9; D: NA; J: TRBJ1-6; CDR3: CASSRQQSSYNSPLHF; DNA: TGTGCCAGCAGCCGACAGCAGAGCTCCTATAATTCACCCCTCCACTTT
size: NA; V: TRBV19; D: NA; J: TRBJ2-2; CDR3: CASSTWTRGYGELFF; DNA: TGTGCCAGTAGTACCTGGACAAGGGGCTACGGGGAGCTGTTTTTT
size: NA; V: TRBV18; D: NA; J: TRBJ2-1; CDR3: CASSPLASSYNEQFF; DNA: TGTGCCAGCTCACCCCTAGCGAGCTCCTACAATGAGCAGTTCTTC
size: NA; V: TRBV6-5; D: TRBD1; J: TRBJ1-6; CDR3: CASSSGTGGSPLHF; DNA: TGTGCCAGCAGCTCCGGGACAGGGGGTTCACCCCTCCACTTT
size: NA; V: TRBV29-1; D: NA; J: TRBJ1-1; CDR3: CSARPYSPEAFF; DNA: TGCAGCGCCCGTCCCTATTCCCCTGAAGCTTTCTTT
size: NA; V: TRBV5-1; D: NA; J: TRBJ1-2; CDR3: CASSTGGGAHGYTF; DNA: TGCGCCAGCAGCACTGGGGGGGGCGCCCATGGCTACACCTTC
size: NA; V: TRBV11-2; D: NA; J: TRBJ2-5; CDR3: CASSLDKGGKETQYF; DNA: TGTGCCAGCAGCTTAGATAAAGGGGGTAAAGAGACCCAGTACTTC
size: NA; V: TRBV28; D: NA; J: TRBJ1-3; CDR3: CASTSTLGNTIYF; DNA: TGTGCCAGCACCTCGACTCTGGGAAACACCATATATTTT
size: once; V: TRBV21-1; D: NA; J: TRBJ2-1; CDR3: CASTETSGRADEQFF; DNA: TGTGCCAGCACCGAGACTAGCGGGAGGGCCGATGAGCAGTTCTTC
size: NA; V: TRBV6-5; D: NA; J: TRBJ1-2; CDR3: CASALRGTAYGYTF; DNA: TGTGCCAGCGCCTTACGGGGGACCGCCTATGGCTACACCTTC
size: NA; V: TRBV10-3; D: TRBD2; J: TRBJ2-3; CDR3: CAISETSGDTSTDTQYF; DNA: TGTGCCATCAGTGAGACTAGCGGGGACACTAGCACAGATACGCAGTATTTT
size: NA; V: TRBV6-1; D: NA; J: TRBJ2-1; CDR3: CASSVGLGTRFNEQFF; DNA: TGTGCCAGCAGTGTCGGTCTCGGGACACGTTTTAATGAGCAGTTCTTC
size: NA; V: TRBV6-2/TRBV6-3; D: NA; J: TRBJ2-1; CDR3: CASSSGIEQFF; DNA: TGTGCCAGCAGTTCAGGTATTGAGCAGTTCTTC
size: NA; V: TRBV3-1/TRBV3-2; D: TRBD1; J: TRBJ2-7; CDR3: CASSQPGQVVSYEQYF; DNA: TGTGCCAGCAGCCAGCCGGGACAGGTCGTCTCCTACGAGCAGTACTTC
size: NA; V: TRBV9; D: TRBD1; J: TRBJ1-2; CDR3: CASSVVVGTGDYGYTF; DNA: TGTGCCAGCAGCGTAGTAGTGGGGACAGGAGACTATGGCTACACCTTC
size: NA; V: TRBV18; D: TRBD1; J: TRBJ1-2; CDR3: CASSPRQTGGSGRDGYTF; DNA: TGTGCCAGCTCACCACGACAGACAGGGGGAAGCGGTAGAGATGGCTACACCTTC
size: once; V: TRBV6-5; D: NA; J: TRBJ2-5; CDR3: CASSYGPRGETQYF; DNA: TGTGCCAGCAGTTACGGACCTCGGGGGGAGACCCAGTACTTC
size: NA; V: TRBV11-1; D: NA; J: TRBJ2-5; CDR3: CASSPRGGGETQYF; DNA: TGTGCCAGCAGCCCCAGGGGTGGGGGAGAGACCCAGTACTTC
size: NA; V: TRBV5-5; D: NA; J: TRBJ1-5; CDR3: CASSLGAGALNQPQHF; DNA: TGTGCCAGCAGCTTGGGGGCAGGGGCTCTCAATCAGCCCCAGCATTTT
size: NA; V: TRBV5-1; D: TRBD2; J: TRBJ2-3; CDR3: CASSPRTSGGFGTQYF; DNA: TGCGCCAGCAGCCCGAGGACTAGCGGGGGTTTTGGTACGCAGTATTTT
size: NA; V: TRBV7-9; D: TRBD2; J: TRBJ2-3; CDR3: CASWAGVGADTQYF; DNA: TGTGCCAGCTGGGCGGGAGTCGGGGCAGATACGCAGTATTTT
size: NA; V: TRBV5-1; D: TRBD2; J: TRBJ2-7; CDR3: CASSLTSGRLVPYEQYF; DNA: TGCGCCAGCAGCCTGACTAGCGGCCGATTAGTACCCTACGAGCAGTACTTC
size: NA; V: TRBV5-6; D: NA; J: TRBJ2-3; CDR3: CASSLGERSTDTQYF; DNA: TGTGCCAGCAGCTTGGGCGAGCGGAGCACAGATACGCAGTATTTT